The 25 T cell receptor beta chains in this list originate from one sample, sequenced in a study of vaccination effects on CD4 cells after COVID-19. Sequencing used immunoSEQ multiplex PCR; TCRdb keeps in-frame clones, though not all of them. The sample shows under 80,000 clones, around 81% of them seen only once. What these receptors recognize is not known. Sequencing was preceded by expansion of antigen-specific CD4+ T cells with viral peptide pools in the ViraFEST assay. Following 10 days of culture, CD4+ T cells were isolated. People in the vaccine group had not been infected with SARS-CoV-2 before, and their nucleocapsid antibodies were negative. The material was CD4+ T cells from PBMCs cultured with SARS-CoV-2 spike peptides, obtained before COVID-19 vaccination. The receptors come from a human donor who received a COVID-19 vaccine.

This chain uses TRBV19 with TRBJ1-5, with TRBD1 as a possible D gene (5 bases). The CDR3 consists of 16 residues. From germline, CDR1 is LNHDA and CDR2 SQIVND (reference sequence). V was shortened by 2 bases and J by 1 base, with 12 bases between the two germline ends. The CDR3 region is CASSILGVRSNQPQHF. The CDR3 coding sequence is TGTGCCAGTAGTATATTAGGGGTAAGAAGCAATCAGCCCCAGCATTTT. The full variable domain, with the rest looked up from reference TRBV19 and TRBJ1-5, is DGGITQSPKYLFRKEGQNVTLSCEQNLNHDAMYWYRQDPGQGLRLIYYSQIVNDFQKGDIAEGYSVSREKKESFPLTVTSAQKNPTAFYLCASSILGVRSNQPQHFGDGTRLSIL.

This clone was seen a handful of times. The gene calls are TRBV9 and TRBJ1-6; a possible D gene is TRBD1 (6 bases). Trimming left V 2 bases short and J 9 bases short, with 12 bases between. The germline gives CDR1 SGDLS, CDR2 YYNGEE. CDR3 size: 14 residues. The CDR3 DNA reads TGTGCCAGCAGCGTTCGACAGGTTGGTTCACCCCTCCACTTT. Protein sequence: CASSVRQVGSPLHF.

The rearrangement joins TRBV2 to TRBJ2-2; D remains ambiguous. Germline CDR1 and CDR2: SNHLY and FYNNEI. V gave up 4 bases and J gave up 4 bases, with 4 bases separating them. This CDR3 is built from 12 residues. The CDR3 DNA sequence: TGTGCCAGCAGTGTGGTCACCGGGGAGCTGTTTTTT. Protein sequence: CASSVVTGELFF.

This clone was detected once. The chain carries TRBV4-1 and TRBJ1-4; 7 bases agree with TRBD1. CDR1 and CDR2 from the germline V gene are MGHRA and YSYEKL. V shed 3 bases, J shed 8 bases, and the junction held 9 bases outside the gene matches. The CDR3 runs to 15 residues. CDR3 amino acids: CASSQTGLWGEKLFF. The CDR3 DNA sequence: TGCGCCAGCAGCCAGACAGGGCTCTGGGGGGAAAAACTGTTTTTT.

The rearrangement joins TRBV18 to TRBJ1-1; D is perhaps TRBD1 (5 bases). Germline V gene sequence: CDR1 KGHSH, CDR2 LQKENI. V was pared by 3 bases and J by 2 bases, with 7 bases between. This CDR3 comprises 13 residues. The CDR3 sequence: CASSPTANTEAFF. Here the CDR3 DNA reads TGTGCCAGCTCACCGACAGCCAACACTGAAGCTTTCTTT.

The rearrangement links TRBV18 to TRBJ2-7; unclear D gene. V was shortened by 6 bases and J by 0 bases, with 18 bases between the two germline ends. The CDR3 runs to 16 residues. CDR1 KGHSH and CDR2 LQKENI come from the germline V gene. CDR3 amino acids: CASSPSAEISSYEQYV. The DNA of the CDR3 is TGTGCCAGCTCCCCTTCGGCGGAGATTAGCTCCTACGAGCAGTACGTC.

The chain uses TRBV7-2 and TRBJ2-7; no firm D call. The CDR3 is made up of 13 amino acids. The V end was cut by 4 bases, the J end by 2 bases, with 9 bases between. The germline gives CDR1 SGHTA, CDR2 FQGNSA. The CDR3 DNA reads TGTGCCAGCAGCTACGAGAGGACCTACGAGCAGTACGTC. Translated, it gives CASSYERTYEQYV.

The rearrangement joins TRBV15 to TRBJ1-1; no reliable D call. Trimming took off 1 base at V and 0 bases at J, with 9 bases between the two ends. Germline assignment: CDR1 LNHNV and CDR2 YYDKDF (reference sequence). The CDR3 runs 15 residues. CDR3 region: CATSRGTLMNTEAFF. As DNA, the CDR3 is TGTGCCACCAGCAGAGGGACGCTGATGAACACTGAAGCTTTCTTT.

The rearrangement uses TRBV6-4 and TRBJ1-5; D may be TRBD1 (5 bases). Trimming cost V 3 bases and J 2 bases, with 5 bases left between them. The germline V gene encodes CDR1 MRHNA and CDR2 SNTAGT. The CDR3 consists of 13 residues. CDR3 nucleotide sequence: TGTGCCAGCAGTGAACAGGGCAATCAGCCCCAGCATTTT. This gives the protein CASSEQGNQPQHF.

The chain joins TRBV24-1 to TRBJ1-1; D ambiguous. The germline V gene has CDR1 KGHDR and CDR2 SFDVKD. The CDR3 runs 14 residues. V lost 5 bases and J lost 6, with 15 bases in between. Here the CDR3 reads CATSGAGGYAEAFF. The DNA for the CDR3 is TGTGCCACCAGTGGGGCAGGCGGTTATGCTGAAGCTTTCTTT.

This clone was seen a few times. V and J are TRBV2 and TRBJ2-7; no definite D call. The CDR3 runs 12 residues. The V and J ends lost 7 bases and 2 bases respectively, with 9 bases between them. Per the germline V gene, CDR1 is SNHLY and CDR2 is FYNNEI. CDR3 loop: CASNGNTYEQYV. CDR3 nucleotide sequence: TGTGCCAGCAATGGCAACACCTACGAGCAGTACGTC.

The rearrangement uses TRBV6-5 and TRBJ1-6, with no clear D. The CDR3 is made up of 13 amino acids. V lost 6 bases, J lost 10 bases, and 13 bases lay in between. CDR1 and CDR2 (germline): MNHEY, SVGAGI. Here the CDR3 reads CASSPRWESPLHF. DNA for the CDR3: TGTGCCAGCAGCCCAAGGTGGGAATCACCCCTCCACTTT.

The chain recombines TRBV5-1 with TRBJ2-3; 7 nucleotides match TRBD1. The germline gives CDR1 SGHRS, CDR2 YFSETQ. V was pared by 5 bases and J by 4 bases, with 10 bases of the junction left unmatched. The CDR3 consists of 15 residues. This CDR3 is CASSVGTVVADTQYF. As DNA, the CDR3 is TGCGCCAGCAGTGTGGGGACAGTAGTGGCAGATACGCAGTATTTT. Combining the CDR3 with reference TRBV5-1 and TRBJ2-3 gives the whole variable domain KAGVTQTPRYLIKTRGQQVTLSCSPISGHRSVSWYQQTPGQGLQFLFEYFSETQRNKGNFPGRFSGRQFSNSRSEMNVSTLELGDSALYLCASSVGTVVADTQYFGPGTRLTVL.

The chain has TRBV3-1 (or the pseudogene TRBV3-2) and TRBJ1-3; D is possibly TRBD1 (5 bases). This CDR3 region has 14 residues. V was clipped by 5 bases and J by 0 bases, with 8 bases between them. Germline CDR1 reads LGHDT; CDR2 reads YNNKEL (reference sequence). The CDR3 region is CASSWGFSGNTIYF. The DNA for the CDR3 is TGTGCCAGCAGCTGGGGCTTCTCTGGAAACACCATATATTTT.

The chain combines TRBV7-2 with TRBJ1-4; D perhaps matches TRBD1 (6 bases). Germline V gene lookup returns CDR1 SGHTA and CDR2 FQGNSA. The CDR3 sequence is 16 residues long. The ends were cut back, 4 bases at V and 5 bases at J, with 17 bases in the middle. CDR3 region: CASSSAGQRINEKLFF. CDR3 coding DNA: TGTGCCAGCAGCTCGGCCGGACAGAGAATAAATGAAAAACTGTTTTTT.

The chain joins TRBV19 to TRBJ2-3, with D hard to call. Trimming stripped 3 bases from V and 0 bases from J, with 10 bases between. Per the germline V gene, CDR1 is LNHDA and CDR2 is SQIVND (reference sequence). The CDR3 consists of 15 residues. The CDR3 protein is CASSMGPVSTDTQYF. CDR3 coding DNA: TGTGCCAGTAGTATGGGCCCGGTTAGCACAGATACGCAGTATTTT.

The V gene is TRBV10-1, the J gene TRBJ1-1, with TRBD1 as a possible D gene (5 bases). Trimming stripped 5 bases from V and 4 bases from J, with 14 bases between. Looked up from germline, CDR1 is WNHNN and CDR2 is SYGVQD (reference sequence). This CDR3 has 14 amino acids. The CDR3, as DNA: TGCGCCAGCAGTCCGGGACCAATATCCACTGAAGCTTTCTTT. This translates into CASSPGPISTEAFF.

This rearrangement joins TRBV5-1 to TRBJ1-1, with 7 bases fitting TRBD1. From germline, CDR1 is SGHRS and CDR2 YFSETQ. Losses at the gene ends were 5 bases for V and 0 bases for J; bases not matched to a gene: 7. The CDR3 contains 15 residues. For the CDR3, the DNA is TGCGCCAGCAGGCTACAGGGGCCCCTGAACACTGAAGCTTTCTTT. This sequence encodes CASRLQGPLNTEAFF.

The CDR3 sequence: CASSSPNYGYTF. CDR3 coding DNA: TGTGCCAGCAGCTCCCCCAACTATGGCTACACCTTC. The chain recombines TRBV5-4 with TRBJ1-2; D remains ambiguous. The CDR3 has 12 residues. V was clipped by 3 bases and J by 2 bases, with 5 bases between them. Germline V gene sequence: CDR1 SGHNT, CDR2 YYREEE (reference sequence).

Here the CDR3 reads CASSIGTDGQKLFF. Written as DNA, the CDR3 is TGCGCCAGCAGCATCGGGACGGACGGCCAAAAACTGTTTTTT. The J gene is TRBJ1-4, the V gene TRBV5-1; D possibly corresponds to TRBD1 (5 bases). CDR3 length equals 14 residues. The germline V gene has CDR1 SGHRS and CDR2 YFSETQ. Trimming shortened V by 4 bases and J by 9 bases, and 16 bases separated the two germline ends.

This clone came up a few times. CDR3 nucleotides: TGTGCCAGCAGGCCGGGGGGTGCCAGGGAAGCTCTGCCCCAGCATTTT. It encodes CASRPGGAREALPQHF. The J gene is TRBJ1-5, the V gene TRBV6-6; tentative D call: TRBD1 (5 bases). CDR3 length: 16 residues. V was pared by 6 bases and J by 9 bases, with 24 bases between. In germline, CDR1 is MNHNY, CDR2 SVGAGI (reference sequence).

This clone has only one observation. DNA of the CDR3: TGTGCCATCGGGACCTTAGGCACAGATACGCAGTATTTT. Its protein is CAIGTLGTDTQYF. The chain links TRBV15 to TRBJ2-3, with D possibly called TRBD1 or TRBD2 (5 bases each). V shed 10 bases and J shed 1 base, with 12 bases lying between them. The CDR3 loop spans 13 amino acids. Germline V lookup: CDR1 LNHNV, CDR2 YYDKDF (reference sequence).

The chain's CDR3 is CASSLRRGQSSGANVLTF. The DNA of the CDR3 is TGCGCCAGCAGCTTGCGTAGGGGACAGAGCTCTGGGGCCAACGTCCTGACTTTC. This rearrangement joins TRBV5-1 to TRBJ2-6; TRBD1 matches at 7 bases. The CDR3 extends over 18 amino acids. The J segment lost 0 bases and the V segment lost 1 base, leaving 7 bases of the junction unmatched. CDR1 is SGHRS, CDR2 YFSETQ, per germline.

The chain joins TRBV29-1 to TRBJ1-2, with D perhaps TRBD1 (6 bases). This CDR3 comprises 13 residues. Trimming removed 4 bases at V and 5 bases at J, with 14 bases between. Germline loops: CDR1 SQVTM, CDR2 ANQGSEA. The CDR3 bases are TGCAGCGTTGTTTTACAGGGAAGTTATGGCTACACCTTC. This encodes CSVVLQGSYGYTF. Looking up the rest from reference TRBV29-1 and TRBJ1-2 gives the full variable domain: SAVISQKPSRDICQRGTSLTIQCQVDSQVTMMFWYRQQPGQSLTLIATANQGSEATYESGFVIDKFPISRPNLTFSTLTVSNMSPEDSSIYLCSVVLQGSYGYTFGSGTRLTVV.

The chain has TRBV28 and TRBJ2-7; D unclear. The germline CDR1 and CDR2 sequences are MDHEN and SYDVKM. The CDR3 extends over 13 amino acids. V lost 5 bases and J lost 3, with 11 bases in between. CDR3 sequence reads: CASSQHGDYEQYV. CDR3 DNA sequence: TGTGCCAGCAGTCAGCATGGGGACTACGAGCAGTACGTC.